This T cell receptor beta chain originates from a study of a mutant IDH1 vaccine in newly diagnosed glioma. The overall study: Before enrollment, patients got radiotherapy alone, temozolomide alone, or mostly the combination. Study-wide points: Alterations occurring in top peripheral T cell clonotypes seemed unrelated to pseudoprogression.

V lost 3 bases, J lost 0 bases, and 9 bases lay in between. The CDR3 is 14 residues long. The germline gives CDR1 MNHEY, CDR2 SMNVEV (reference sequence). Regarding time point: baseline, week 1 (first vaccination visit). The treatment: pre-vaccination baseline after standard-of-care therapy. The method was immunoSEQ multiplex PCR; TCRdb's version includes in-frame clones alone and lacks a portion of them. The table shows about 66,000 clones, with about 86% occurring only once. Regarding this clone: Its antigen is unidentified.

The sequenced sample was PBMCs, obtained from a glioma patient treated with radiotherapy, temozolomide or both. The clonotype was recovered from a man aged 25-45 years with glioma. V gene TRBV27 combines with J gene TRBJ2-7; TRBD2 is a possible D gene (6 bases). The DNA of the CDR3 is TGTGCCAGCAGTTTTGGGGGGAGCTCCTACGAGCAGTACTTC. Translation: CASSFGGSSYEQYF.